This T cell receptor beta chain was recovered during a study of blood T cell repertoires in COVID-19. Study-wide context: Acute and convalescent COVID-19 specimens originated in the United States, Italy and Spain. Sources were T cells, B-cell-depleted T cells, or PBMCs; the material itself was cDNA or gDNA.

Trimming cost V 2 bases and J 3 bases; bases outside gene matches: 6. The CDR3 runs 15 residues. Germline-derived CDR1 and CDR2 are SGHTS and YDEGEE. Original processing methods: From reference gene primer amplification, estimates of nucleated cell counts were derived. Assay used: immunoSEQ multiplex PCR; TCRdb lists only in-frame clones, some missing. That table gives V, J and clone size, and the DNA gave D and trimming. The sample lists 300,000 to 350,000 clones, around 91% occurring once. The sample was peripheral blood. The TCR originated in a woman aged 18-29 years who had recovered from COVID-19. The genes are TRBV5-8 and TRBJ2-7; TRBD1 matches 9 bases. This CDR3 reads CASSFKGQGGYEQYV. DNA of the CDR3: TGTGCCAGCAGCTTTAAGGGACAGGGAGGCTACGAGCAGTACGTC.